The sample holds a few counts of the clone carrying this T cell receptor beta chain. Its target is unknown. These data originate in a study of T-cell memory formation after mild COVID-19. Study outcomes and limitations: CD4/CD8 balance characterized clones contracting day 15 to 85, and CD4+ skew characterized later expanders.

The germline V gene has CDR1 ENHRY and CDR2 SYGVKD. Trimming took 5 bases from V and 2 from J, leaving 9 bases between them. The CDR3 loop spans 13 amino acids. TCRdb analysed the 5' RACE reads with MiXCR anew, one entry per CDR3 protein. Seen here are approximately 150,000 distinct CDR3 sequences, 6% observed once, and the top ten hold about 2.1%. The sequenced sample was PBMCs or a T cell subset sorted from them (not recorded which). This TCR came from an adult woman who had mild COVID-19 (a few samples of this study predate the infection). Cell type and time point are not known. The genes are TRBV10-3 and TRBJ2-5, with D perhaps matching TRBD1 or TRBD2 (6 bases each). Here the CDR3 reads CAISTGAQETQYF. For the CDR3, the DNA is TGTGCCATCAGTACGGGGGCGCAAGAGACCCAGTACTTC.